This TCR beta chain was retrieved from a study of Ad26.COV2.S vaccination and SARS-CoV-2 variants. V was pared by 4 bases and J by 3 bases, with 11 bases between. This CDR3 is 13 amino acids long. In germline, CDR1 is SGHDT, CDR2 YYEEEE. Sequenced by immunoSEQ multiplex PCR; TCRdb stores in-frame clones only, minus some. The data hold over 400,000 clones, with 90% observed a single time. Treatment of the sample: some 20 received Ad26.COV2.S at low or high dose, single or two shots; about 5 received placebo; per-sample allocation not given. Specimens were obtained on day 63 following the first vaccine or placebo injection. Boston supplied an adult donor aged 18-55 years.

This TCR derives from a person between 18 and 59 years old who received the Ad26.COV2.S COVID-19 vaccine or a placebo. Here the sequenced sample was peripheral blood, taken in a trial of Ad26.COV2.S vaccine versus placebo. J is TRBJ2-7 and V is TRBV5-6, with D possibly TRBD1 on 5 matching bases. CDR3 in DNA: TGTGCCAGCAGCCCAGGGTCATTCTACGAGCAGTACTTC. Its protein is CASSPGSFYEQYF.